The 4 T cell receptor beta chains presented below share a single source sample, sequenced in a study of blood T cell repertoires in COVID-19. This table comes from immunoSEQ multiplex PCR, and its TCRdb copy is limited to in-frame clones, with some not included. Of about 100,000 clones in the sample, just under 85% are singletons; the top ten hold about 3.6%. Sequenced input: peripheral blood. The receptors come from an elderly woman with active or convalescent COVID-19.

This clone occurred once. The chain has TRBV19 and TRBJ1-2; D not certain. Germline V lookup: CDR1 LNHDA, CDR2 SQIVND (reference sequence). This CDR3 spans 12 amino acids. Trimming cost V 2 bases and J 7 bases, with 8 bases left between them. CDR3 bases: TGTGCCAGTAGTATAAGACGGAGTGGCTACACCTTC. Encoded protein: CASSIRRSGYTF.

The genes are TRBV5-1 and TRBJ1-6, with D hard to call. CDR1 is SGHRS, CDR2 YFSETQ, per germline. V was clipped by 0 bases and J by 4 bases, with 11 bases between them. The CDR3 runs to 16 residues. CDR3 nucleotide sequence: TGCGCCAGCAGCTTGGTCGGGAATGAGTATAATTCACCCCTCCACTTT. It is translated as CASSLVGNEYNSPLHF.

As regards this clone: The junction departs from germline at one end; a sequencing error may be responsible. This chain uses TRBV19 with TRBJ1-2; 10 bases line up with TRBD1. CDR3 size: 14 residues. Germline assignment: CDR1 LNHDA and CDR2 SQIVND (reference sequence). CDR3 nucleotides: TGTGCCAGTAGTCTAGACAGGGGGCGAAGTGGCTACACCTTC. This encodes CASSLDRGRSGYTF.

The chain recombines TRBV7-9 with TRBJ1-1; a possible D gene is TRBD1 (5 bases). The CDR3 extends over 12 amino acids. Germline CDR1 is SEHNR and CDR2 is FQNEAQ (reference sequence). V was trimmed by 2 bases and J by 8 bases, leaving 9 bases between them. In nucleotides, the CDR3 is TGTGCCAGCAGCTTATCTACAGGAGAAGCTTTCTTT. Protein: CASSLSTGEAFF.